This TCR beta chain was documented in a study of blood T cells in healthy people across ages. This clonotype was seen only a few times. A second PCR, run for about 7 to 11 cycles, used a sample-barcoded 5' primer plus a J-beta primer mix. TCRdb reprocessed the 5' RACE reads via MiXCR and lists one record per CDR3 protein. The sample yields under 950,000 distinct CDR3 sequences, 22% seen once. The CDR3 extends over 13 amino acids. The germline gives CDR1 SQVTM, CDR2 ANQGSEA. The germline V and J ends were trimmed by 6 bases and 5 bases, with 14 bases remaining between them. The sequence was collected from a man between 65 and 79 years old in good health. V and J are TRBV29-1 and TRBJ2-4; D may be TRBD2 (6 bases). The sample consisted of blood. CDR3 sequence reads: CSVRGPGENIQYF. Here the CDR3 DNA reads TGCAGCGTCCGAGGCCCGGGGGAAAACATTCAGTACTTC.